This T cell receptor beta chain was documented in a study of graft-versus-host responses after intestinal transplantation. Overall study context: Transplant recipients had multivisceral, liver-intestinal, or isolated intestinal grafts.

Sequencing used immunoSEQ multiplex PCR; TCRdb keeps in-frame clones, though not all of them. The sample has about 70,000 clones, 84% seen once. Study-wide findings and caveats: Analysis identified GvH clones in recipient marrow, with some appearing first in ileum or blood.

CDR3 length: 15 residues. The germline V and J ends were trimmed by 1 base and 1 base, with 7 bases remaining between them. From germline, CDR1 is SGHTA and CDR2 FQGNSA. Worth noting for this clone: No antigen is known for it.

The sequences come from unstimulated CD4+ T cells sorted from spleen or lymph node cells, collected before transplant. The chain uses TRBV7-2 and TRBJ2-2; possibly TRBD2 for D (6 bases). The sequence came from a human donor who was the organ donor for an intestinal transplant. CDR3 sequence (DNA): TGTGCCAGCAGCTTAGGGGGGGTGAACACCGGGGAGCTGTTTTTT. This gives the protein CASSLGGVNTGELFF.